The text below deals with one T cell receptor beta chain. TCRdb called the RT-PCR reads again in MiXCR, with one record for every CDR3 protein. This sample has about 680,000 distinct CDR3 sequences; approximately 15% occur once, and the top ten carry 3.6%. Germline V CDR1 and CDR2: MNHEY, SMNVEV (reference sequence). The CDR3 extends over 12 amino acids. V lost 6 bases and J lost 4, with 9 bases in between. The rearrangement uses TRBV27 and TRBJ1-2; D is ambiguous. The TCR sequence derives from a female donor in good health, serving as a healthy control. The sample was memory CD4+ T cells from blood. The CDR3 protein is CASRMIIYGYTF. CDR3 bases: TGTGCCAGCAGAATGATAATCTATGGCTACACCTTC.